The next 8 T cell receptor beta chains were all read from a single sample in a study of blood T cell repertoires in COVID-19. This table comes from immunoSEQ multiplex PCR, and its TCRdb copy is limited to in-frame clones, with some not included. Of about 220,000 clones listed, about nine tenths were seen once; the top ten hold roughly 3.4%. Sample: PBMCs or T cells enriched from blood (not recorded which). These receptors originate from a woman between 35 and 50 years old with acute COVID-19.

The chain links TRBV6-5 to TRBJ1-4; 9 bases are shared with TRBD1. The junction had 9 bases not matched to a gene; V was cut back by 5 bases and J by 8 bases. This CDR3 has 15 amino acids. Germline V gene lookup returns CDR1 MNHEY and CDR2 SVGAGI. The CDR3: CASSNIRDRDEKLFF. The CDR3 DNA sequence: TGTGCCAGCAGTAACATCCGGGACAGGGACGAAAAACTGTTTTTT.

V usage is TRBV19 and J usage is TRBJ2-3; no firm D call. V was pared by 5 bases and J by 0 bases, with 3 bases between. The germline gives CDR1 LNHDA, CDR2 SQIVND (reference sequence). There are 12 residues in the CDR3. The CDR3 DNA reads TGTGCCAGTAGTCAAAGCACAGATACGCAGTATTTT. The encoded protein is CASSQSTDTQYF.

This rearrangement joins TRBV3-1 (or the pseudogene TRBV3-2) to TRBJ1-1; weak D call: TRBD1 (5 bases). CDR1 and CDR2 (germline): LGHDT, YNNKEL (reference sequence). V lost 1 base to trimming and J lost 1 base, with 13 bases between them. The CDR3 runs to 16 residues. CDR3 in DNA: TGTGCCAGCAGCCAAGGAGCGGGGGGTGGGAACACTGAAGCTTTCTTT. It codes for CASSQGAGGGNTEAFF.

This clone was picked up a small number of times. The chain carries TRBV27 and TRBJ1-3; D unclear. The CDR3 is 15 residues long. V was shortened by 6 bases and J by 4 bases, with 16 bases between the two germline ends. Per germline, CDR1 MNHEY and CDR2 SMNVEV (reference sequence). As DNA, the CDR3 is TGTGCCAGCAGCCGGGTGGTGGGTGCCGGAAACACCATATATTTT. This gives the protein CASSRVVGAGNTIYF.

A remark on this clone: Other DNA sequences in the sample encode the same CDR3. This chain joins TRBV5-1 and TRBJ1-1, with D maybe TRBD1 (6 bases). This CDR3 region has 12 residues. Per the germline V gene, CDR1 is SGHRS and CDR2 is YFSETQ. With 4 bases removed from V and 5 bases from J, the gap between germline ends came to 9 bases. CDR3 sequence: CASSTQGTEAFF. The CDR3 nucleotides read TGCGCCAGCAGCACACAGGGTACTGAAGCTTTCTTT.

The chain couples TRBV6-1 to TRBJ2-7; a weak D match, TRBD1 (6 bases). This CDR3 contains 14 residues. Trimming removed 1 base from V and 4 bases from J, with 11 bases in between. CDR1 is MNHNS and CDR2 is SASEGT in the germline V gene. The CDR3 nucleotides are TGTGCCAGCAGTGAAGGACAGGTTGATTACGAGCAGTACTTC. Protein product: CASSEGQVDYEQYF.

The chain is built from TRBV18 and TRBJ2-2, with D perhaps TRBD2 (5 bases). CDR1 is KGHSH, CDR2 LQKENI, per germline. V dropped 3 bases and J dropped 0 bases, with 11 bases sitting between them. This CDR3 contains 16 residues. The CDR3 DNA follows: TGTGCCAGCTCACCGTTGGACTTTTCGAACACCGGGGAGCTGTTTTTT. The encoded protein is CASSPLDFSNTGELFF.

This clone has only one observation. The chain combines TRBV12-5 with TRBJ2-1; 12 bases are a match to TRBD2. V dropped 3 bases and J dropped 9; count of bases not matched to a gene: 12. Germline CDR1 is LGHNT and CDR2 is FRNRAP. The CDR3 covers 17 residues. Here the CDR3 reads CASGFPRLAGEGGEQFF. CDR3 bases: TGTGCTAGTGGTTTCCCCCGACTAGCGGGGGAAGGGGGTGAGCAGTTCTTC.